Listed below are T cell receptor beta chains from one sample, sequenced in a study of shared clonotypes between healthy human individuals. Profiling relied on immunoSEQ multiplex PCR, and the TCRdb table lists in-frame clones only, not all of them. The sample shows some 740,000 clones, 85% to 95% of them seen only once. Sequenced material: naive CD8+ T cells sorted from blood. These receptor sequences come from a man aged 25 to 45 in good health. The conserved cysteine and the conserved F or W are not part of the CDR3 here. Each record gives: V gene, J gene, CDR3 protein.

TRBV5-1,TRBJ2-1,ASSLQGVSNEQF
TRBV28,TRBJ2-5,ASSPSTSGDETQY
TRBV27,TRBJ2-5,ASRQTSGSTKTQY
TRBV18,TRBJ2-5,ASSPPDAARETQY
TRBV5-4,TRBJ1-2,ASSLGVDRANYGYT
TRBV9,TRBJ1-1,ASSPLDTEAF
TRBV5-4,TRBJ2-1,ASSSRLAGGNEQF
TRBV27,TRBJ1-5,ASSIYEGQPQH
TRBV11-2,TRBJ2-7,ASSTPGTSGRYEQY
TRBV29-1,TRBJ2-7,SVVAGGDEPYEQY
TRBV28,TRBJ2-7,ASSFQGLDEQY
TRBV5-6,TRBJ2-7,ASSLWGSGRAD
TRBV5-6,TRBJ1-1,ASSLARTVNTEAF
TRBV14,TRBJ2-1,ASSPADSDNEQF
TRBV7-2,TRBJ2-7,ASSPLGVVVYEQY
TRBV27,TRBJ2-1,ASSLIQGIYNEQF
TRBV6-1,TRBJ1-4,ASSVVGQVNEKLF
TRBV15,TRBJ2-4,ATSKNTNLAKNIQY
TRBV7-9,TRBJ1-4,ASSLDRGSNEKLF
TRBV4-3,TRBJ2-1,ASSQNIDSSYNEQF
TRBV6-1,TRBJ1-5,ASRGREGGNQPQH
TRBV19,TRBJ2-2,ASSIDRGLNTGELF
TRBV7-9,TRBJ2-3,ASSGDTSTDTQY
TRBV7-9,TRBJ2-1,ASSLMGFNEQF
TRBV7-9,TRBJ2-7,ASSLEVAGSTYEQY
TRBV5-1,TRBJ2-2,ASSAGLAGRPGELF
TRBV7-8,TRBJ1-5,ASSTLGQSNQPQH
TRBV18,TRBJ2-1,ASRTVVLAGVRDEQF
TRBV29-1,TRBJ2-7,SVEDFAYEQY